This paragraph reports one T cell receptor (beta chain). As yet, its antigen is unknown. The time point was: sample taken at primary tumor resection. The cohort: 70 to 75 early-stage, untreated non-small cell lung cancer patients. The input material, whole RNA from tumor, nontumor lung or frozen PBMC, was sequenced unsorted. Trimming stripped 6 bases from V and 2 bases from J, with 17 bases between. CDR3 length equals 16 residues. The sample comes from a study of spatial heterogeneity in lung cancer. Study summary: The study found that TCR transcript counts in tumor regions correlated strongly with a matched bulk RNA-seq T cell module score. Regarding the study as a whole: Tumors with more nonsynonymous mutations had more expanded intratumoral alpha and beta TCRs.

Every individual TCR cDNA molecule carried its own unique molecular identifier, which allowed correction of PCR and sequencing errors. MiXCR, applied by TCRdb to the 5' RACE reads, yields one record per CDR3 protein. This sample carries some 690 distinct CDR3 sequences, 7.5% to 10% of them seen once, and the ten largest clones take approximately 44%. The receptor was derived from a male donor with early-stage non-small cell lung cancer. Sequenced material: lung tumor tissue, taken at surgery. The chain combines TRBV12-3 or TRBV12-4 with TRBJ2-4; D unresolved. The CDR3 bases are TGTGCCAGCAGCCCCGGTTTAGCAAATACCAAAAACATTCAGTACTTC. This encodes CASSPGLANTKNIQYF.